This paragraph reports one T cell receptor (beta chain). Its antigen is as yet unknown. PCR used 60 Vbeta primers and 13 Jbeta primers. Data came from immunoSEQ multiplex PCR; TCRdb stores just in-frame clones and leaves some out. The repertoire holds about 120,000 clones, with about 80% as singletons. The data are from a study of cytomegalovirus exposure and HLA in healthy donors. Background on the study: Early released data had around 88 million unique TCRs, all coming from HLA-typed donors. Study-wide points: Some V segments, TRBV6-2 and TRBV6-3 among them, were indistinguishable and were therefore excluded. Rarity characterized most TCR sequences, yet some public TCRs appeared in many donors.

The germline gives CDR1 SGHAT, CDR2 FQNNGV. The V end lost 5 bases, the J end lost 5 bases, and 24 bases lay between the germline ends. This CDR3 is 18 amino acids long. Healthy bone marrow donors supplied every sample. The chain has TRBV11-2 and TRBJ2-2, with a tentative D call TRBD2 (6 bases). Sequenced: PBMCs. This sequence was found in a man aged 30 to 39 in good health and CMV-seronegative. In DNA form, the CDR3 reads TGTGCCAGCAGCCGACCTCTCGGGGGACCCCAAACTACCGGGGAGCTGTTTTTT. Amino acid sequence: CASSRPLGGPQTTGELFF.